These 15 T cell receptor beta chains originate from one sample sequenced in a study of shared clonotypes between healthy human individuals. Profiled with immunoSEQ multiplex PCR; TCRdb holds only in-frame clones, not every one. The sample lists roughly 640,000 clones, around 72% occurring once. The sequenced sample consisted of memory CD4+ T cells sorted from blood. Described subset: CD45RA-negative fraction. The receptors stem from a woman aged 25 to 39 in good health.

The rearrangement uses TRBV27 and TRBJ2-7, with TRBD1 identical over 8 bases. Germline lookup yields CDR1 MNHEY and CDR2 SMNVEV (reference sequence). Unmatched junction bases numbered 8, after V lost 7 bases and J lost 3 bases. The CDR3 spans 14 residues. This CDR3 reads CASTSGDRIYEQYF. As DNA, the CDR3 is TGTGCCAGCACCTCAGGGGACAGGATCTACGAGCAGTACTTC.

Comment on this clone: Different DNA sequences within this sample yield the same CDR3. This sequence joins TRBV5-6 and TRBJ2-1, with 7 bases matching TRBD2. Trimming at V came to 0 bases and at J to 1 base, leaving 1 base not matched to a gene. The CDR3 has 15 residues. Germline assignment: CDR1 SGHDT and CDR2 YYEEEE. As DNA, the CDR3 is TGTGCCAGCAGCTTGGTGGGGGGGTCCTACAATGAGCAGTTCTTC. This translates into CASSLVGGSYNEQFF.

The chain employs TRBV6-6 and TRBJ1-5; the D is unclear. The CDR3 totals 13 residues. From germline, CDR1 is MNHNY and CDR2 SVGAGI (reference sequence). Deletions cut 7 bases from V and 1 base from J, with 8 bases between. The CDR3 nucleotides are TGTGCCAGCATTCAGGACAGCAATCAGCCCCAGCATTTT. Amino acids: CASIQDSNQPQHF.

The chain uses TRBV7-2 and TRBJ2-4, with D perhaps TRBD1 (5 bases). CDR3 size: 17 residues. Per germline, CDR1 SGHTA and CDR2 FQGNSA. V was clipped by 1 base and J by 0 bases, with 13 bases between them. The CDR3 region is CASSLVSGALAKNIQYF. As DNA, the CDR3 is TGTGCCAGCAGCTTAGTTTCTGGGGCCCTAGCCAAAAACATTCAGTACTTC.

J is TRBJ2-1 and V is TRBV7-9; possible D gene TRBD2, 6 bases. This CDR3 is 18 amino acids long. Per germline, CDR1 SEHNR and CDR2 FQNEAQ (reference sequence). The V gene lost 5 bases and the J gene lost 1 base, with 21 bases spanning the gap. In DNA, the CDR3 is TGTGCCAGCAGCCCCCGTAGAACGGGGGAAGGGTCCTACAATGAGCAGTTCTTC. Residues: CASSPRRTGEGSYNEQFF.

This clone came up a few times. CDR3 sequence: CASSIRNQPQHF. In DNA, the CDR3 is TGTGCCAGCAGTATACGCAATCAGCCCCAGCATTTT. V and J are TRBV2 and TRBJ1-5; D not resolved. The germline CDR1 and CDR2 sequences are SNHLY and FYNNEI. This CDR3 contains 12 residues. V lost 5 bases, J lost 2 bases, and 4 bases lay in between.

The J gene is TRBJ2-7, the V gene TRBV7-8, with D hard to call. V dropped 2 bases and J dropped 5 bases, with 10 bases sitting between them. The length of the CDR3 is 13 residues. CDR1 is SGHVS, CDR2 FQNEAQ, per germline. The CDR3 is CASSLFSGDEQYF. The CDR3, as DNA: TGTGCCAGCAGCTTATTTTCGGGCGACGAGCAGTACTTC. Variable domain in full (rest from reference TRBV7-8 and TRBJ2-7): GAGVSQSPRYKVAKRGQDVALRCDPISGHVSLFWYQQALGQGPEFLTYFQNEAQLDKSGLPSDRFFAERPEGSVSTLKIQRTQQEDSAVYLCASSLFSGDEQYFGPGTRLTVT.

This clone has only a few counts. The gene calls are TRBV5-4 and TRBJ1-1; D call uncertain. The germline gives CDR1 SGHNT, CDR2 YYREEE (reference sequence). The CDR3 totals 13 residues. V was clipped by 4 bases and J by 4 bases, with 11 bases between them. This CDR3 is CASSLQLSTEAFF. The CDR3 DNA follows: TGTGCCAGCAGCCTCCAATTGAGCACTGAAGCTTTCTTT.

This chain connects TRBV6-1 to TRBJ1-3, with 7 bases identical to TRBD1. CDR1 MNHNS and CDR2 SASEGT come from the germline V gene. This CDR3 has 14 amino acids. The V gene end was trimmed by 6 bases and the J gene end by 0 bases; junction bases not matched to a gene: 2. CDR3 amino acids: CASSRGTSGNTIYF. The CDR3 nucleotides read TGTGCCAGCAGCAGGGGGACCTCTGGAAACACCATATATTTT.

This clone has a single count. The chain recombines TRBV7-9 with TRBJ1-1; tentatively, D is TRBD1 (6 bases). There are 15 residues in the CDR3. CDR1 is SEHNR, CDR2 FQNEAQ, per germline (reference sequence). V was shortened by 4 bases and J by 2 bases, with 14 bases between the two germline ends. In DNA, the CDR3 is TGTGCCAGCAGCTCTTTCAGGGGAAGTAACACTGAAGCTTTCTTT. This sequence encodes CASSSFRGSNTEAFF.

The CDR3 DNA is TGTGCCAGCACCCTCAATGACCTCGGAGGAATGAACACTGAAGCTTTCTTT. Its translation is CASTLNDLGGMNTEAFF. The chain links TRBV11-2 to TRBJ1-1; D is ambiguous. Germline V CDR1 and CDR2: SGHAT, FQNNGV. CDR3 size: 17 residues. V was shortened by 7 bases and J by 0 bases, with 21 bases between the two germline ends.

This clone turned up a few times. The gene calls are TRBV2 and TRBJ2-7; 11 positions agree with TRBD1. CDR1 is SNHLY, CDR2 FYNNEI, per germline. This CDR3 has 15 residues. V lost 4 bases, J lost 6 bases, and 8 bases stayed unmatched. The CDR3 here is CASSVGGQGAREQYF. CDR3 DNA: TGTGCCAGCAGTGTAGGCGGACAGGGGGCGCGCGAGCAGTACTTC.

This clone showed up just a few times. V usage is TRBV11-2 and J usage is TRBJ2-7, with D perhaps matching TRBD1 or TRBD2 (5 bases each). Trimming took 1 base from V and 0 from J, leaving 10 bases between them. Germline assignment: CDR1 SGHAT and CDR2 FQNNGV. This CDR3 is built from 15 residues. The CDR3 loop is CASSLGDQGSYEQYF. The CDR3 DNA is TGTGCCAGCAGCTTAGGGGACCAGGGCTCCTACGAGCAGTACTTC.

About this clone: Distinct nucleotide sequences in the sample also encode this CDR3. The chain is built from TRBV11-2 and TRBJ2-7; 7 bases map to TRBD1. V dropped 1 base and J dropped 2; count of bases not matched to a gene: 2. The CDR3 is 14 residues long. The germline CDR1 and CDR2 sequences are SGHAT and FQNNGV. CDR3 in DNA: TGTGCCAGCAGCTTAGCAGGGGGAACCTACGAGCAGTACTTC. It is translated as CASSLAGGTYEQYF.

The J gene is TRBJ2-5, the V gene TRBV5-4, with D perhaps matching TRBD1 (6 bases). Looked up from germline, CDR1 is SGHNT and CDR2 is YYREEE (reference sequence). The V and J ends lost 0 bases and 5 bases respectively, with 14 bases between them. CDR3 length equals 15 residues. CDR3 amino acids: CASSLAGVSSETQYF. The CDR3 region has the DNA TGTGCCAGCAGCTTGGCAGGGGTCTCCTCCGAGACCCAGTACTTC.